What follows describes a single T cell receptor beta chain. The data derive from a study of cytotoxic CD8 clonotypes in ibrutinib-treated CLL. Only in-frame clones appear in the TCRdb table, and some are missing; sequencing was by immunoSEQ multiplex PCR. The repertoire consists of approximately 340,000 clones, with around 66% occurring once and the leading ten covering just under 6.5%. The V end lost 4 bases, the J end lost 0 bases, and 10 bases lay between the germline ends. This CDR3 has 15 amino acids. The germline CDR1 and CDR2 sequences are SGHVS and FQNEAQ. The gene calls are TRBV7-8 and TRBJ1-3; D gene unclear. The sequencing here drew on PBMCs, taken after 36 months of ibrutinib treatment. The sequence derives from a human donor with chronic lymphocytic leukemia. In DNA form, the CDR3 reads TGTGCCAGCAGCTCAGACCCCGTCTCTGGAAACACCATATATTTT. It encodes CASSSDPVSGNTIYF.